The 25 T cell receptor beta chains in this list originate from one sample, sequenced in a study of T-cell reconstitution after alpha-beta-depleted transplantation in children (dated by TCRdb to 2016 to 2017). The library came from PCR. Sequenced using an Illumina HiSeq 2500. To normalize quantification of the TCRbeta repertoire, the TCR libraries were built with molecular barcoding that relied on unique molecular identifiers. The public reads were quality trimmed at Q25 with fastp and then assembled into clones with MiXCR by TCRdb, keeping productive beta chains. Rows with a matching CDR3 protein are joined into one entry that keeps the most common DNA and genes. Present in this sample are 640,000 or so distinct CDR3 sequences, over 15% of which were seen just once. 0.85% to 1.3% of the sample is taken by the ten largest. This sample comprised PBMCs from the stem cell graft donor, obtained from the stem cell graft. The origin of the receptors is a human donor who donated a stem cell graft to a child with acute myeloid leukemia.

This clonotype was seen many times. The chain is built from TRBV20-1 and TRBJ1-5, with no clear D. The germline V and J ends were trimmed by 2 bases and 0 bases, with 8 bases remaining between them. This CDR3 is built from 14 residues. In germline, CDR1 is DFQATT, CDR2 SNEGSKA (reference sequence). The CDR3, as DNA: TGCAGTGCTAGAAGCTCTGCTAGCAATCAGCCCCAGCATTTT. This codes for CSARSSASNQPQHF.

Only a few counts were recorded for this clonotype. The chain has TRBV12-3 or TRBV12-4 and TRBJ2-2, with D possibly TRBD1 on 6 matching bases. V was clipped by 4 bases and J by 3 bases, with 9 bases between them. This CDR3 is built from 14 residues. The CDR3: CASSWGLDTGELFF. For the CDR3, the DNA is TGTGCCAGCAGTTGGGGGCTCGACACCGGGGAGCTGTTTTTT.

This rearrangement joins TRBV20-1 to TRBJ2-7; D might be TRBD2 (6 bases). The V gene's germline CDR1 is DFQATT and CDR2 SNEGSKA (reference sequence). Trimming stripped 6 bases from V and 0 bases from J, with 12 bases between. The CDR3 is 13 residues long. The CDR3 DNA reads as TGCAGTGCCAGCGGGCTTAGCTCCTACGAGCAGTACTTC. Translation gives CSASGLSSYEQYF.

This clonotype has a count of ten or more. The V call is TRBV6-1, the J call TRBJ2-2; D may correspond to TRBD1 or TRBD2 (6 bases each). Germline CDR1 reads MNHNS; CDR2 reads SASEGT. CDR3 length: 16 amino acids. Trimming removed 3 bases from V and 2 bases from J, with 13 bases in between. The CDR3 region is CASSDRGTINTGELFF. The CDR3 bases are TGTGCCAGCAGTGACCGCGGGACAATAAACACCGGGGAGCTGTTTTTT.

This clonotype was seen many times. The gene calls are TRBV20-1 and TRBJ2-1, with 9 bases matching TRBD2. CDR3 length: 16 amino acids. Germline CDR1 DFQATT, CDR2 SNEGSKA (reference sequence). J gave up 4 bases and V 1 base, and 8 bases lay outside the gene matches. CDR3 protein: CSARVLGGGAYNEQFF. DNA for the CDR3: TGCAGTGCTAGAGTCCTCGGCGGGGGGGCATACAATGAGCAGTTCTTC.

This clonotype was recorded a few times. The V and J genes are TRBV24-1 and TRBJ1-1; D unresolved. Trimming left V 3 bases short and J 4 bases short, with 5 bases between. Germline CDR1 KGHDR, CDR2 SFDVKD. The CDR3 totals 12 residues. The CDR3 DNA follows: TGTGCCACCAGTGATGAGGGCACTGAAGCTTTCTTT. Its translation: CATSDEGTEAFF.

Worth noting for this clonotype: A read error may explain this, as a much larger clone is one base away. DNA of the CDR3: TGTGCCAGCTGCTTATTGGCCAAGGGAGTCAACGAGCAGTACTTC. Its translation: CASCLLAKGVNEQYF. The chain combines TRBV7-6 with TRBJ2-7; weak D call: TRBD2 (5 bases). The CDR3 runs 15 residues. Germline CDR1 reads SGHVS; CDR2 reads FNYEAQ.

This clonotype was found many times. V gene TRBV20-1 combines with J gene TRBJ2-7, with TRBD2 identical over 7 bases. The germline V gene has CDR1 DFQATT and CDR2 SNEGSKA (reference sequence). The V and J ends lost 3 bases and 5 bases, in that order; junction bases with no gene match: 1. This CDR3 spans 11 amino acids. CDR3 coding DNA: TGCAGTGCTAGCGGGGGGAACGAGCAGTACTTC. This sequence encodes CSASGGNEQYF.

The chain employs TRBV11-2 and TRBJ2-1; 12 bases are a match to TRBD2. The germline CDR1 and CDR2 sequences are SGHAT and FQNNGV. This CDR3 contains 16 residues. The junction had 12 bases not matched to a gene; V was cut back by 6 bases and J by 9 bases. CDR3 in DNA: TGTGCCAGCAGGAAAGTCCTCCCTAGCGGGGGGGGTGAGCAGTTCTTC. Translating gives CASRKVLPSGGGEQFF.

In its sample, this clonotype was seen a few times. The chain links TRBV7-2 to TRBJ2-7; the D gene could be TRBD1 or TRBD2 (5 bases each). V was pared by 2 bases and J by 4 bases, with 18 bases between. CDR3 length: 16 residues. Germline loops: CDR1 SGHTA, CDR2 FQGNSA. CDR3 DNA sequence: TGTGCCAGCAGCTTAAGGGACCCCGTGTGGGTGTACGAGCAGTACTTC. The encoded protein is CASSLRDPVWVYEQYF.

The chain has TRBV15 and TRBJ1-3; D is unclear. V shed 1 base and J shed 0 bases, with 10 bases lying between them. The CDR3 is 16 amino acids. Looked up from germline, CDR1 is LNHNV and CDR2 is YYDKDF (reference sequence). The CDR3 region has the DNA TGTGCCACCAGCAGAGCCTCTGGGAGCTCTGGAAACACCATATATTTT. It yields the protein CATSRASGSSGNTIYF.

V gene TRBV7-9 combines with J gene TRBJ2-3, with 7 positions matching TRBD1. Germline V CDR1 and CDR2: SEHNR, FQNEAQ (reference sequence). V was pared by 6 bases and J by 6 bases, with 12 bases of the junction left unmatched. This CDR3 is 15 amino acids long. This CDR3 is CASSLNRGLADTQYF. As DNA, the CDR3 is TGTGCCAGCAGTTTGAACAGGGGCTTAGCGGATACGCAGTATTTT.

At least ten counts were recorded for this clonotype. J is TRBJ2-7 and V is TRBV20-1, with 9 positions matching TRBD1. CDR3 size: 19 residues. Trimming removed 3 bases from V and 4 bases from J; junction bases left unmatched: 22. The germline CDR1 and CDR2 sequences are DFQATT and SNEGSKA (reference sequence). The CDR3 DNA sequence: TGCAGTGCTAGGATCTGGACAGGGGTCCCCTACCTAGGAGGGTACGAGCAGTACTTC. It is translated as CSARIWTGVPYLGGYEQYF.

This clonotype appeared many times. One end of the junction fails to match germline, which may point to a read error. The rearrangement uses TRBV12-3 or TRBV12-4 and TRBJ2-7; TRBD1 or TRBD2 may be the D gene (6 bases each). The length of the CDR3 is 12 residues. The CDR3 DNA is TGTGCCAGCAGCTTAGGGGGGTCTGAGCAGTACTTC. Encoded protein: CASSLGGSEQYF.

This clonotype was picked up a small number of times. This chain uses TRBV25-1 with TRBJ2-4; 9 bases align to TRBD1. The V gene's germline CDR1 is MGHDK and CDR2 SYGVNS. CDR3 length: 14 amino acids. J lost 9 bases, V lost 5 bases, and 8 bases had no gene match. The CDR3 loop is CASSYETGQGIQYF. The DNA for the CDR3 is TGTGCCAGCAGTTATGAGACGGGACAGGGCATTCAGTACTTC.

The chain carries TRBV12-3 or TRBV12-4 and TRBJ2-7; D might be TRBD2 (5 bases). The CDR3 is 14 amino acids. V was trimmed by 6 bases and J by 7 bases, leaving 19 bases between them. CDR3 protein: CASSPTKRTGEQYF. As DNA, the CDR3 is TGTGCCAGCAGCCCTACTAAGCGAACGGGGGAGCAGTACTTC.

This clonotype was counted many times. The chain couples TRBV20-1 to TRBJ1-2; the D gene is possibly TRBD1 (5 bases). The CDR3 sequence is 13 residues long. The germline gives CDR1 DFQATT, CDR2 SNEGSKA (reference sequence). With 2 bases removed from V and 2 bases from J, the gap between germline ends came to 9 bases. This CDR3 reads CSARLWGNYGYTF. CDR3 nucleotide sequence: TGCAGTGCTAGACTATGGGGGAACTATGGCTACACCTTC.

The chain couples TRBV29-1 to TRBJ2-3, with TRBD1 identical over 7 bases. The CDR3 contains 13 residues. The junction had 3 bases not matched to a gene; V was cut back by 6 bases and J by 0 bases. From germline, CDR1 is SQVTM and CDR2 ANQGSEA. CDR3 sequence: CSVRDSSTDTQYF. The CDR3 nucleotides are TGCAGCGTGAGGGACAGTAGCACAGATACGCAGTATTTT.

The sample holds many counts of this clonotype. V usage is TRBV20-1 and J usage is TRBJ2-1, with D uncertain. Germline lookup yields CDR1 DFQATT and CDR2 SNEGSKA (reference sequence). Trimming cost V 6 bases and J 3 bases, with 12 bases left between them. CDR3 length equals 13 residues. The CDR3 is CSAQVPGYNEQFF. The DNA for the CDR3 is TGCAGTGCCCAGGTCCCAGGCTACAATGAGCAGTTCTTC.

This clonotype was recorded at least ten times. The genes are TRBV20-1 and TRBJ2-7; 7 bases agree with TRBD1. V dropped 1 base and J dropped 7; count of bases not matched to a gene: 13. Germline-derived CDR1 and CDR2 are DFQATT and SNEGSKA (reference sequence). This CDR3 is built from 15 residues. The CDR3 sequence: CSARGAGTDYGEQYF. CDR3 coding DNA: TGCAGTGCTAGAGGCGCCGGGACAGACTACGGGGAGCAGTACTTC.

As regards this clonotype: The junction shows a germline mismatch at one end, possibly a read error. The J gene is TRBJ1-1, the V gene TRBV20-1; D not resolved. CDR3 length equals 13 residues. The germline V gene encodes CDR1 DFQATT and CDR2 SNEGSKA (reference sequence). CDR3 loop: CKTNTQIRTEALF. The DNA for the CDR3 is TGCAAGACGAACACGCAAATCCGAACTGAAGCTCTCTTT.

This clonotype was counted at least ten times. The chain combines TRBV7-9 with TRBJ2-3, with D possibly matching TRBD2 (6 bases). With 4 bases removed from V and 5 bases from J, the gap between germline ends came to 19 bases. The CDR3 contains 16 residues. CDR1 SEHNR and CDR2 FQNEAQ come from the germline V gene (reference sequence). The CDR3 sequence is CASSSPGSLGGDTQYF. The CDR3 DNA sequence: TGTGCCAGCAGCTCCCCGGGTAGTCTGGGGGGAGATACGCAGTATTTT.

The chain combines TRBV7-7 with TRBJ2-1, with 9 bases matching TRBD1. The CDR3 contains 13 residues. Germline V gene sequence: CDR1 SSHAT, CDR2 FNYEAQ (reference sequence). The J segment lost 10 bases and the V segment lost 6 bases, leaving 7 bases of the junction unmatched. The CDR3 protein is CASSKDRGEEQFF. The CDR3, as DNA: TGTGCCAGCAGTAAGGACAGGGGAGAAGAGCAGTTCTTC. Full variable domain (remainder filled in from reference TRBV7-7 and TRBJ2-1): GAGVSQSPRYKVTKRGQDVTLRCDPISSHATLYWYQQALGQGPEFLTYFNYEAQPDKSGLPSDRFSAERPEGSISTLTIQRTEQRDSAMYRCASSKDRGEEQFFGPGTRLTVL.

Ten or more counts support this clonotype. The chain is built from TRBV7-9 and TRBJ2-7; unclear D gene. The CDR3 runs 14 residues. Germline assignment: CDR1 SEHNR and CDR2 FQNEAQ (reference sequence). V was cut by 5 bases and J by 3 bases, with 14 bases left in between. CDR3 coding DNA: TGTGCCAGCAGCAAACAATCGAGGCACTACGAGCAGTACTTC. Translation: CASSKQSRHYEQYF.

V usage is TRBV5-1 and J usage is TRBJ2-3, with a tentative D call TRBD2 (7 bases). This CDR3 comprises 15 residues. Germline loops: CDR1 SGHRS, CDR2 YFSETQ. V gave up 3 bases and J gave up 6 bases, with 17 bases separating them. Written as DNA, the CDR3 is TGCGCCAGCAGCTCCAACGGGGGGCGTTACGATACGCAGTATTTT. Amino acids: CASSSNGGRYDTQYF.